This TCR beta chain was identified in a study of OX40 agonist ivuxolimab in advanced cancers. Concerning the study at large: Ivuxolimab was an agonistic, fully human IgG2 monoclonal antibody directed against OX40 (CD134), a costimulatory receptor. Intravenous ivuxolimab was administered to patients every 2 weeks at six dose levels: 0.01, 0.1, 0.3, 1.5, 3 and 10 mg/kg. Of the 50 or so patients in dose escalation, about 20 had hepatocellular carcinoma, some 15 had melanoma, 9 had renal cell carcinoma and 9 had head and neck cancer. In the dose-escalation cohort, 82.7% of patients were male, and the mean age was around 60 years, with a range of about 20 to 79. Prior anti-PD-1, anti-PD-L1 or anti-CTLA-4 therapy was permitted, and checkpoint inhibitors had been received by 30% to 40% of dose-escalation patients. Partial responses occurred in three dose-escalation patients: two with cutaneous melanoma and one with hepatocellular carcinoma. Peripheral TCRbeta sequencing aimed to test whether ivuxolimab altered TCR sequence diversity and caused clonal T-cell expansion. The paper describes the monotherapy dose-escalation part (N ≈ 52 patients) of the phase I trial of ivuxolimab. The research as a whole found: After ivuxolimab, expanded clones were on average more numerous among CD8+ T cells than among CD4+ T cells. In partial responders in the 0.1-3.0 mg/kg groups, normalized peripheral clonal expansion was found to be among the lowest, especially among CD8+ T cells. Low levels of normalized T-cell clonal expansion were also seen in some patients who did not respond. At doses of 0.1 to 3.0 mg/kg, clonal expansion of both CD4+ and CD8+ T cells in blood was seen between baseline and week 6. The antigen specificity of the peripheral T cells that underwent clonal expansion was not determined.

Of note for this clone: The target of this receptor is not known. No base quality values were provided; no much bigger clone lies one nucleotide off.

Genomic DNA was extracted from sorted cells for sequencing of the TCRbeta CDR3 region. TCRbeta CDR3 regions were sequenced using the immunoSEQ Assay. This immuneACCESS table, as held by TCRdb, lists in-frame sequences with V and J called but not all clones. Of the missing ones, under half trace to an unresolved V gene in checked studies; the others have no known cause. This sample has about 63,000 clones in its table, and 75% to 90% of those were observed once. The leading ten clones occupy 11% of the sample. From cysteine to phenylalanine, the CDR3 is 16 amino acids long. The DNA shown is the 48-base CDR3, in frame from base 1. CDR1 SNHLY and CDR2 FYNNEI are derived from the germline V gene. From V the trimming removes 8 bases and from J it removes 0 bases, while the gene matches leave 7 bases of the junction unaccounted for. Patients with a history of autoimmune disease or receiving systemic immunosuppression were excluded from the trial. Peripheral blood for TCR sequencing was collected from all dose cohorts at baseline, on cycle 4 day 1, and on cycle 7 day 1. Samples came from an open-label, multicenter, first-in-human phase I dose-escalation trial of ivuxolimab. Adults with locally advanced or metastatic melanoma, renal cell carcinoma, hepatocellular carcinoma or head and neck squamous cell carcinoma were enrolled in the trial. Before TCR sequencing, CD4+ T cells and CD8+ T cells were sorted from peripheral blood as separate populations.

The clonotype was recovered from an adult with an advanced solid tumor such as melanoma, head and neck, liver or kidney cancer. This specimen was CD4+ or CD8+ T cells sorted from blood, taken in a trial of the OX40 agonist ivuxolimab. The sequence links TRBV2 to TRBJ1-6; 7 junctional bases match TRBD1. CDR3 sequence: CASGRDRASYNSPLHF. The base sequence is TGTGCCAGCGGTCGAGACAGGGCCTCCTATAATTCACCCCTCCACTTT. Here the CDR3 is joined to the reference TRBV2 and TRBJ1-6 genes, and the full variable domain is: EPEVTQTPSHQVTQMGQEVILRCVPISNHLYFYWYRQILGQKVEFLVSFYNNEISEKSEIFDDQFSVERPDGSNFTLKIRSTKLEDSAMYFCASGRDRASYNSPLHFGNGTRLTVT.